The next 17 T cell receptor beta chains were all read from a single sample in a study of blood T cell repertoires in COVID-19. Clones were read by immunoSEQ multiplex PCR, and TCRdb kept only the in-frame ones, dropping some. This sample yields some 150,000 clones, of which about 83% are seen a single time; almost 6% belongs to the top ten. Sequencing was done on a sample of PBMCs or T cells enriched from blood (not recorded which). The receptors shown here come from a woman aged 45-59 years who had been exposed to COVID-19.

This chain links TRBV5-5 with TRBJ1-1; D may be TRBD1 (5 bases). The CDR3 sequence is 16 residues long. The ends were cut back, 0 bases at V and 1 base at J, with 13 bases in the middle. Germline V gene sequence: CDR1 SGHKS, CDR2 YYEKEE (reference sequence). CDR3 bases: TGTGCCAGCAGCTTGGGGGGGGGAGGGGCGAACACTGAAGCTTTCTTT. Amino acids: CASSLGGGGANTEAFF.

The V gene is TRBV19, the J gene TRBJ1-6; D unclear. Germline V gene sequence: CDR1 LNHDA, CDR2 SQIVND (reference sequence). This CDR3 has 12 amino acids. V dropped 2 bases and J dropped 9 bases, with 5 bases sitting between them. DNA for the CDR3: TGTGCCAGTAGTATATCCTTTTCACCCCTCCACTTT. Its translation is CASSISFSPLHF.

This chain connects TRBV18 to TRBJ1-1, with D possibly TRBD1 on 5 matching bases. The CDR3 totals 15 residues. Germline CDR1 is KGHSH and CDR2 is LQKENI. Trimming removed 4 bases at V and 0 bases at J, with 12 bases between. CDR3 residues: CASSLKTVLNTEAFF. CDR3 sequence (DNA): TGTGCCAGCTCACTAAAGACAGTTCTGAACACTGAAGCTTTCTTT.

This sequence joins TRBV5-6 and TRBJ2-2; 7 positions agree with TRBD2. J gave up 8 bases and V 4 bases, and 5 bases lay outside the gene matches. CDR3 length: 13 residues. Germline values: CDR1 SGHDT, CDR2 YYEEEE. The CDR3 DNA reads TGTGCCAGCAGCCCGGCGGGGGTAGGGGAGCTGTTTTTT. Its protein is CASSPAGVGELFF. Drawing the rest from reference TRBV5-6 and TRBJ2-2, the complete variable domain is DAGVTQSPTHLIKTRGQQVTLRCSPKSGHDTVSWYQQALGQGPQFIFQYYEEEERQRGNFPDRFSGHQFPNYSSELNVNALLLGDSALYLCASSPAGVGELFFGEGSRLTVL.

V gene TRBV11-2 combines with J gene TRBJ1-2, with 8 bases matching TRBD1. Germline V gene lookup returns CDR1 SGHAT and CDR2 FQNNGV. V trimming: 1 base; J trimming: 7 bases; junction bases outside the gene matches: 8. The CDR3 totals 15 residues. The CDR3: CASSLVGVDRGGYTF. Written as DNA, the CDR3 is TGTGCCAGCAGCTTAGTAGGGGTCGACAGGGGTGGCTACACCTTC.

The chain links TRBV4-1 to TRBJ2-7; D is perhaps TRBD1 (5 bases). V was trimmed by 4 bases and J by 3 bases, leaving 10 bases between them. The germline gives CDR1 MGHRA, CDR2 YSYEKL. There are 13 residues in the CDR3. This CDR3 is CASSPQELYEQYF. Written as DNA, the CDR3 is TGCGCCAGCAGCCCACAGGAACTCTACGAGCAGTACTTC.

The chain has TRBV7-8 and TRBJ2-3; D gene unclear. Germline CDR1 SGHVS, CDR2 FQNEAQ. Trimming shortened V by 4 bases and J by 4 bases, and 9 bases separated the two germline ends. The CDR3 length is 13 residues. This CDR3 is CASSSKQADTQYF. CDR3 DNA: TGTGCCAGCAGCTCAAAGCAGGCAGATACGCAGTATTTT.

DNA of the CDR3: TGTGCCAGCAGTATAGGGACAGGCGGGGGTTACGAGCAGTACTTC. This translates into CASSIGTGGGYEQYF. The chain uses TRBV27 and TRBJ2-7, with TRBD1 as a possible D gene (8 bases). V shed 5 bases and J shed 4 bases, with 18 bases lying between them. The CDR3 is 15 amino acids. From germline, CDR1 is MNHEY and CDR2 SMNVEV (reference sequence).

This clone was recorded only once. The V and J genes are TRBV19 and TRBJ2-1; 13 bases match TRBD2. Germline CDR1 reads LNHDA; CDR2 reads SQIVND (reference sequence). The CDR3 totals 16 residues. V gave up 4 bases and J gave up 5 bases; unmatched junction bases: 5. The CDR3 region has the DNA TGTGCCAGTAGTACTATACTAGCGGGGGGGGACAATGAGCAGTTCTTC. Its protein is CASSTILAGGDNEQFF.

The CDR3 is CASSVAGQGNEKLFF. Here the CDR3 DNA reads TGTGCCAGCAGCGTAGCGGGACAGGGGAATGAAAAACTGTTTTTT. V usage is TRBV9 and J usage is TRBJ1-4; 10 nucleotides align to TRBD1. Germline V CDR1 and CDR2: SGDLS, YYNGEE. V was clipped by 0 bases and J by 5 bases; unmatched bases: 1. This CDR3 is built from 15 residues.

This clone was found once. The V and J genes are TRBV14 and TRBJ1-4; D is ambiguous. The germline V gene encodes CDR1 SGHDN and CDR2 FVKESK. This CDR3 is built from 16 residues. V was clipped by 5 bases and J by 7 bases, with 20 bases between them. CDR3 amino acids: CASSVRIPGGGEKLFF. In DNA form, the CDR3 reads TGTGCCAGCAGCGTACGGATCCCCGGAGGCGGTGAAAAACTGTTTTTT.

This chain connects TRBV9 to TRBJ1-3; no definite D call. From germline, CDR1 is SGDLS and CDR2 YYNGEE. The CDR3 totals 11 residues. Trimming shortened V by 4 bases and J by 3 bases, and 2 bases separated the two germline ends. CDR3 in DNA: TGTGCCAGCAGCCGTGGAAACACCATATATTTT. This sequence encodes CASSRGNTIYF.

J is TRBJ1-1 and V is TRBV9; no reliable D call. The CDR3 is 13 residues long. V was pared by 5 bases and J by 1 base, with 9 bases between. Germline V gene lookup returns CDR1 SGDLS and CDR2 YYNGEE. As DNA, the CDR3 is TGTGCCAGCAGTAAACGAGGGAACACTGAAGCTTTCTTT. Its translation is CASSKRGNTEAFF. Full variable domain (missing parts from reference TRBV9 and TRBJ1-1): DSGVTQTPKHLITATGQRVTLRCSPRSGDLSVYWYQQSLDQGLQFLIQYYNGEERAKGNILERFSAQQFPDLHSELNLSSLELGDSALYFCASSKRGNTEAFFGQGTRLTVV.

The genes are TRBV2 and TRBJ2-6; a weak D match, TRBD2 (6 bases). CDR3 length: 17 residues. From germline, CDR1 is SNHLY and CDR2 FYNNEI. V lost 4 bases and J lost 0, with 13 bases in between. In DNA form, the CDR3 reads TGTGCCAGCAGTGGAACGGGACTGCCCTCTGGGGCCAACGTCCTGACTTTC. The encoded protein is CASSGTGLPSGANVLTF.

This chain connects TRBV7-9 to TRBJ2-7, with 8 bases that match TRBD1. Germline V lookup: CDR1 SEHNR, CDR2 FQNEAQ (reference sequence). CDR3 size: 18 residues. Trimming took 5 bases from V and 4 from J; bases not matched to a gene: 19. CDR3 DNA: TGTGCCAGCAGCCCAACCCGAAAGGGGGCAGGGGGCGGGTACGAGCAGTACTTC. It yields the protein CASSPTRKGAGGGYEQYF.

This clone was seen a single time. Relative to the germline gene, one junction end is altered; a read error may explain this. The gene calls are TRBV30 and TRBJ2-1, with 8 bases that match TRBD2. This CDR3 spans 15 amino acids. Germline V gene data show CDR1 as GTSNPN and CDR2 as SVGIG (reference sequence). In DNA, the CDR3 is TGTGCCTGGAGTGTTAGCGGGGACTCCCACAATGAGCAGTTCTTC. Its translation is CAWSVSGDSHNEQFF.

The V gene is TRBV6-5, the J gene TRBJ1-1; D unclear. With 6 bases removed from V and 0 bases from J, the gap between germline ends came to 11 bases. The CDR3 contains 14 residues. Germline CDR1 and CDR2: MNHEY and SVGAGI. The CDR3 region has the DNA TGTGCCAGCAGGAGGGAGGTAATGAACACTGAAGCTTTCTTT. This gives the protein CASRREVMNTEAFF.